The rows below give T cell receptor beta chains drawn from one sample of a study of cytomegalovirus exposure and HLA in healthy donors. Assay: immunoSEQ multiplex PCR; the TCRdb copy retains only in-frame clones and omits some. The sample includes about 120,000 clones, 77% of them seen just once. Sequencing input: PBMCs. These receptors originate from a male donor in good health and CMV-seropositive. Both conserved end residues are part of each CDR3. Fields, in order: clone size, D gene, V gene, J gene, CDR3 protein, CDR3 DNA. The D gene is left open where the match is weak. Size tells how often a clone was seen (once, few, many) or the class of an expanded clone, and some rows leave it out.

.,TRBD1,TRBV19,TRBJ1-1,CASRRGQGGMNTEAFF,TGTGCCAGTCGTCGAGGACAGGGCGGCATGAACACTGAAGCTTTCTTT
once,TRBD2,TRBV9,TRBJ2-3,CASSVGSLAASTDTQYF,TGTGCCAGCAGCGTAGGTTCACTAGCGGCTAGCACAGATACGCAGTATTTT
.,TRBD2,TRBV4-1,TRBJ2-1,CASSREGTTLGEQFF,TGCGCCAGCAGCCGAGAAGGGACTACCCTCGGTGAGCAGTTCTTC
.,.,TRBV30,TRBJ2-6,CAWSPYSGANVLTF,TGTGCCTGGAGTCCTTACTCTGGGGCCAACGTCCTGACTTTC
few,TRBD2,TRBV7-9,TRBJ2-3,CSSSLAGHSNTDTQYF,TGTTCCAGCAGCTTAGCGGGACACTCGAACACAGATACGCAGTATTTT
.,.,TRBV5-1,TRBJ2-7,CASSLDSPYEQYF,TGCGCCAGCAGCTTGGACAGTCCCTACGAGCAGTACTTC
.,TRBD1,TRBV6-5,TRBJ2-7,CASSSGTGENEQYF,TGTGCCAGCAGTTCCGGGACAGGGGAGAACGAGCAGTACTTC
.,TRBD1,TRBV7-9,TRBJ2-3,CSSSLRQGAGGDTQYF,TGTTCCAGCAGCTTAAGGCAGGGGGCAGGAGGAGATACGCAGTATTTT
.,TRBD1,TRBV5-1,TRBJ2-1,CASSYRDREHEQFF,TGCGCCAGCAGCTACCGGGACAGGGAACATGAGCAGTTCTTC
once,TRBD2,TRBV6-5,TRBJ2-1,CASRSGGAYNEQFF,TGTGCCAGCCGTAGCGGGGGGGCTTACAATGAGCAGTTCTTC
.,TRBD1,TRBV10-3,TRBJ1-1,CAISPGQAAEAFF,TGTGCCATCAGTCCTGGACAGGCCGCCGAAGCTTTCTTT
once,TRBD1,TRBV18,TRBJ1-2,CASSPDRVGYGYTF,TGTGCCAGCTCACCGGACAGGGTGGGCTATGGCTACACCTTC
.,.,TRBV2,TRBJ1-5,CASSGGRQPQHF,TGTGCCAGCAGTGGAGGGCGGCAGCCCCAGCATTTT
.,.,TRBV6-1,TRBJ1-5,CASSEGQNQPQHF,TGTGCCAGCAGTGAAGGACAGAATCAGCCCCAGCATTTT
.,.,TRBV19,TRBJ1-1,CASSTSPAGEAFF,TGTGCCAGTAGTACATCCCCCGCCGGTGAAGCTTTCTTT
.,.,TRBV9,TRBJ1-1,CASSVDVGGGNTEAFF,TGTGCCAGCAGCGTAGACGTCGGGGGAGGAAACACTGAAGCTTTCTTT
.,.,TRBV6-1,TRBJ2-4,CASSEGQLRFENSQYF,TGTGCCAGCAGTGAAGGGCAGCTGAGATTCGAAAACAGTCAGTACTTC
few,TRBD1,TRBV6-1,TRBJ2-7,CASSETTDRGREQYF,TGTGCCAGCAGTGAAACCACGGACAGGGGGCGCGAGCAGTACTTC
.,.,TRBV7-9,TRBJ2-1,CSSSLGLAGTYNEQFF,TGTTCCAGCAGCTTAGGTCTTGCGGGCACCTACAATGAGCAGTTCTTC
.,.,TRBV30,TRBJ1-1,CAWSGGLWGAFF,TGTGCCTGGAGTGGAGGACTCTGGGGAGCTTTCTTT
.,TRBD2,TRBV6-5,TRBJ2-7,CASSYSTGSGIHEQYF,TGTGCCAGCAGTTACTCCACCGGGAGCGGGATCCACGAGCAGTACTTC
.,TRBD1,TRBV7-2,TRBJ2-3,CASSFGQGSTDTQYF,TGTGCCAGCAGCTTTGGACAGGGTAGCACAGATACGCAGTATTTT
once,TRBD1,TRBV7-9,TRBJ2-3,CASSWDRDVDTQYF,TGTGCCAGCAGCTGGGACAGGGATGTAGATACGCAGTATTTT
.,.,TRBV7-7,TRBJ2-7,CASSPTGTNEQYF,TGTGCCAGCAGCCCGACCGGGACAAATGAGCAGTACTTC
.,.,TRBV6-1,TRBJ1-5,CASRMGLQGNQPQHF,TGTGCCAGCAGGATGGGACTCCAGGGCAATCAGCCCCAGCATTTT
few,.,TRBV7-9,TRBJ1-1,CASRGPLNTEAFF,TGTGCCAGCAGGGGGCCCTTGAACACTGAAGCTTTCTTT
.,.,TRBV7-2,TRBJ1-5,CASSQPGDGNQPQHF,TGTGCCAGCAGCCAACCAGGGGACGGCAATCAGCCCCAGCATTTT
.,.,TRBV27,TRBJ2-5,CASSLRGLQETQYF,TGTGCCAGCAGTTTACGAGGGCTCCAAGAGACCCAGTACTTC
.,.,TRBV5-5,TRBJ2-7,CASSSQGYEQYF,TGTGCCAGCAGCTCACAGGGCTACGAGCAGTACTTC
.,.,TRBV5-5,TRBJ2-1,CASSLTGGSGEQFF,TGTGCCAGCAGCTTGACCGGGGGTAGTGGTGAGCAGTTCTTC
once,TRBD2,TRBV5-1,TRBJ2-1,CASSPRTSGGKDEQFF,TGCGCCAGCAGCCCTCGGACTAGCGGGGGTAAGGATGAGCAGTTCTTC
.,.,TRBV4-2,TRBJ1-1,CASSQEDGGAPENTEAFF,TGTGCCAGCAGCCAAGAGGATGGGGGCGCCCCCGAAAACACTGAAGCTTTCTTT
.,.,TRBV13,TRBJ1-1,CASSPPGSPRQNTEAFF,TGTGCCAGCAGCCCCCCGGGGTCCCCCCGGCAGAACACTGAAGCTTTCTTT
.,.,TRBV5-1,TRBJ2-2,CASSPALANTGELFF,TGCGCCAGCAGCCCCGCACTAGCGAACACCGGGGAGCTGTTTTTT
.,TRBD2,TRBV6-6,TRBJ2-3,CASSWGGDTQYF,TGTGCCAGCAGTTGGGGGGGGGATACGCAGTATTTT
.,.,TRBV6-5,TRBJ2-1,CASSPGWRNNEQFF,TGTGCCAGCAGCCCTGGATGGCGGAACAATGAGCAGTTCTTC
.,.,TRBV6-5,TRBJ1-2,CASSLRQRDKFYGYTF,TGTGCCAGCAGTTTGAGACAGCGAGATAAATTCTATGGCTACACCTTC